The 31 T cell receptor beta chains given below trace back to one sample, sequenced in a study of Graves' ophthalmopathy and Graves' hyperthyroidism (dated by TCRdb to 2017 to 2018). Sequencing relied on an Illumina HiSeq 2000. TCR beta CDR3 regions were amplified from RNA transcripts for repertoire sequencing. A first-round RT-PCR used HTBI primers with the Qiagen OneStep RT-PCR kit, followed by a second-round multiplex PCR, size selection and purification. The raw public reads went through TCRdb reprocessing: fastp at Q25, MiXCR clone calling, in-frame beta chains kept. Rows are combined by CDR3 protein, so each entry shows the most common genes and DNA. This sample holds under 200,000 distinct CDR3 sequences; over 35% were observed only once. The ten most abundant clones make up approximately 6.3% of the sample. The sample taken for sequencing was peripheral blood. The receptors derive from a middle-aged woman with Graves' ophthalmopathy. Donor details come from another sample of the same person, matched by shared clones.

The rearrangement uses TRBV28 and TRBJ2-7, with D unresolved. The CDR3 loop spans 14 amino acids. The V end lost 4 bases, the J end lost 2 bases, and 12 bases lay between the germline ends. Germline V CDR1 and CDR2: MDHEN, SYDVKM. The CDR3: CASSSRILPYEQYF. The CDR3 DNA reads TGTGCCAGCAGTTCAAGGATTCTACCCTACGAGCAGTACTTC.

This clonotype was seen repeatedly, ten times or more. V usage is TRBV20-1 and J usage is TRBJ2-7, with D hard to call. Trimming pared 3 bases from V and 2 bases from J, leaving 2 bases between. CDR1 and CDR2 from the germline V gene are DFQATT and SNEGSKA (reference sequence). This CDR3 has 10 amino acids. The CDR3 sequence is CSASPYEQYF. CDR3 DNA: TGCAGTGCTAGCCCCTACGAGCAGTACTTC.

V gene TRBV5-1 combines with J gene TRBJ1-1, with D hard to call. Looked up from germline, CDR1 is SGHRS and CDR2 is YFSETQ. CDR3 length equals 14 residues. V lost 1 base, J lost 4 bases, and 11 bases lay in between. CDR3 nucleotide sequence: TGCGCCAGCAGCTTGTGGAGGGCAGGCACTGAAGCTTTCTTT. Its protein is CASSLWRAGTEAFF.

This clonotype was counted many times. The CDR3: CASSSHRGRRGNSPLHF. For the CDR3, the DNA is TGTGCCAGCAGTTCGCATCGTGGACGGCGCGGGAATTCACCCCTCCACTTT. V and J are TRBV27 and TRBJ1-6; D ambiguous. The germline gives CDR1 MNHEY, CDR2 SMNVEV (reference sequence). V shed 4 bases and J shed 7 bases, with 20 bases lying between them. The CDR3 is made up of 17 amino acids.

This clonotype came up many times. The rearrangement uses TRBV6-5 and TRBJ2-7, with TRBD2 matching over 10 bases. J was trimmed by 1 base and V by 2 bases; bases with no gene match: 8. This CDR3 has 17 residues. Per the germline V gene, CDR1 is MNHEY and CDR2 is SVGAGI. The CDR3 sequence: CASSYGPGLANSYEQYF. CDR3 nucleotides: TGTGCCAGCAGTTACGGTCCGGGACTAGCGAATTCCTACGAGCAGTACTTC.

This clonotype was seen many times. The chain uses TRBV6-5 and TRBJ2-7; TRBD2 might be the D (5 bases). Trimming took 0 bases from V and 5 from J, leaving 14 bases between them. CDR1 and CDR2 from the germline V gene are MNHEY and SVGAGI. The CDR3 runs to 15 residues. The CDR3 is CASSYSRASVNEQYF. The CDR3 bases are TGTGCCAGCAGTTACTCGAGGGCTTCGGTCAACGAGCAGTACTTC.

This clonotype was counted ten times or more. The chain uses TRBV28 and TRBJ1-1; the D gene is possibly TRBD1 (6 bases). V lost 2 bases to trimming and J lost 3 bases, with 10 bases between them. Germline CDR1 reads MDHEN; CDR2 reads SYDVKM. This CDR3 has 14 amino acids. CDR3 amino acids: CASSLRGLDTEAFF. The CDR3 DNA reads TGTGCCAGCAGTTTACGGGGGCTCGACACTGAAGCTTTCTTT.

This clonotype was seen ten or more times. V usage is TRBV30 and J usage is TRBJ2-7; 11 bases fit TRBD2. CDR1 is GTSNPN and CDR2 is SVGIG in the germline V gene (reference sequence). This CDR3 region has 15 residues. V lost 3 bases to trimming and J lost 3 bases; unmatched junction nucleotides: 7. This CDR3 reads CAWRGISGRDYEQYF. The CDR3 DNA is TGTGCCTGGAGAGGGATTAGCGGGAGGGACTACGAGCAGTACTTC.

The table lists this clonotype with many counts. Its ends do not fully match the called genes, so a read error is possible. The chain links TRBV9 to TRBJ2-2; 7 nucleotides align to TRBD2. Germline V gene data show CDR1 as SGDLS and CDR2 as YYNGEE. The CDR3 is 17 amino acids. DNA of the CDR3: TGTGCCAGCAGCGTAGAGTCTGCGGGAGTAAACACCGGGGAGCTGCTTTTT. Amino acid sequence: CASSVESAGVNTGELLF.

This clonotype showed up many times. This sequence joins TRBV7-2 and TRBJ2-5; a weak D match, TRBD1 (6 bases). Per germline, CDR1 SGHTA and CDR2 FQGNSA. Trimming cost V 5 bases and J 4 bases, with 17 bases left between them. The CDR3 length is 15 residues. The CDR3 DNA reads as TGTGCCAGCAGCCCTCCTGGCTTAGGGGGAGAGACCCAGTACTTC. It translates to CASSPPGLGGETQYF.

This clonotype was seen repeatedly, ten times or more. V usage is TRBV28 and J usage is TRBJ2-7; no reliable D call. Trimming removed 4 bases from V and 0 bases from J, with 13 bases in between. This CDR3 comprises 15 residues. Germline V gives CDR1 MDHEN, CDR2 SYDVKM. CDR3 region: CASSSVGESSYEQYF. CDR3 DNA sequence: TGTGCCAGCAGTTCCGTGGGTGAAAGCTCCTACGAGCAGTACTTC.

This clonotype appeared many times. The chain joins TRBV4-3 to TRBJ2-5; weak D call: TRBD1 (5 bases). From germline, CDR1 is LGHNA and CDR2 YSLEER. Trimming took 4 bases from V and 5 from J, leaving 11 bases between them. The CDR3 is 13 residues long. The CDR3 DNA follows: TGCGCCAGCAGCCGGGGCATGGGGGAGACCCAGTACTTC. Its protein product is CASSRGMGETQYF.

This clonotype occurred many times. The rearrangement uses TRBV6-5 and TRBJ1-4; D is undetermined. V dropped 7 bases and J dropped 5 bases, with 11 bases sitting between them. Germline loops: CDR1 MNHEY, CDR2 SVGAGI. There are 13 residues in the CDR3. CDR3 sequence reads: CASTYARNEKLFF. CDR3 in DNA: TGTGCCAGCACCTACGCCAGAAATGAAAAACTGTTTTTT.

The chain has TRBV12-3 or TRBV12-4 and TRBJ1-2, with TRBD1 as a possible D gene (6 bases). The length of the CDR3 is 14 residues. Trimming removed 2 bases from V and 4 bases from J, with 11 bases in between. CDR3 nucleotides: TGTGCCAGCAGTTTATATACAGGGACCTATGGCTACACCTTC. Amino acids: CASSLYTGTYGYTF.

J is TRBJ2-7 and V is TRBV6-2 or TRBV6-3, with D unresolved. Germline loops: CDR1 MNHEY, CDR2 SVGEGT. V was trimmed by 0 bases and J by 0 bases, leaving 6 bases between them. The CDR3 totals 14 residues. The CDR3 region has the DNA TGTGCCAGCAGTTACTCAAGGACCTCCTACGAGCAGTACTTC. This sequence encodes CASSYSRTSYEQYF.

This clonotype was observed at least ten times. This rearrangement joins TRBV28 to TRBJ1-6; 9 positions match TRBD1. Germline-derived CDR1 and CDR2 are MDHEN and SYDVKM. The CDR3 loop spans 18 amino acids. V shed 8 bases, J shed 6 bases, and the junction held 17 bases outside the gene matches. The CDR3 coding sequence is TGTGCCAGCCACGTCCCGGGACAGGGACTATTCGGTAATTCACCCCTCCACTTT. Protein product: CASHVPGQGLFGNSPLHF.

This clonotype was detected ten times or more. The chain combines TRBV6-1 with TRBJ2-5, with 7 bases matching TRBD2. Trimming removed 7 bases from V and 3 bases from J; junction bases left unmatched: 8. This CDR3 has 14 amino acids. CDR1 and CDR2 from the germline V gene are MNHNS and SASEGT. The CDR3 bases are TGTGCCAGCAAGGAAGGACTAGTAGAAGAGACCCAGTACTTC. This sequence encodes CASKEGLVEETQYF.

This clonotype was seen only a few times. The CDR3 loop is CASSRAEGETQYF. DNA of the CDR3: TGTGCCAGCAGTCGGGCCGAGGGGGAGACCCAGTACTTC. The chain is built from TRBV12-3 or TRBV12-4 and TRBJ2-5; D could derive from TRBD1 or TRBD2 (5 bases each). The CDR3 covers 13 residues. V lost 5 bases and J lost 5, with 12 bases in between.

This clonotype was seen ten or more times. V gene TRBV4-3 combines with J gene TRBJ2-5; D possibly uses TRBD1 or TRBD2 (5 bases each). V lost 0 bases to trimming and J lost 5 bases, with 13 bases between them. CDR3 length equals 15 residues. In germline, CDR1 is LGHNA, CDR2 YSLEER. CDR3 in DNA: TGCGCCAGCAGCCAAGATTGGGGGTTGGGGGAGACCCAGTACTTC. It yields the protein CASSQDWGLGETQYF.

The table lists this clonotype with a few counts. The V gene is TRBV6-5, the J gene TRBJ1-2; 9 bases align to TRBD1. Trimming at V came to 2 bases and at J to 5 bases, leaving 3 bases not matched to a gene. Germline CDR1 reads MNHEY; CDR2 reads SVGAGI. The length of the CDR3 is 14 residues. This CDR3 reads CASSYVGQGYGYTF. As DNA, the CDR3 is TGTGCCAGCAGTTACGTGGGACAGGGTTATGGCTACACCTTC.

This clonotype appeared a single time. The V call is TRBV24-1, the J call TRBJ1-5; perhaps TRBD1 as D (6 bases). The CDR3 length is 12 residues. The germline V gene encodes CDR1 KGHDR and CDR2 SFDVKD. With 5 bases removed from V and 11 bases from J, the gap between germline ends came to 12 bases. CDR3 protein: CATSATSGAQHF. CDR3 DNA: TGTGCCACCAGTGCAACTTCAGGGGCCCAGCATTTT.

The chain recombines TRBV28 with TRBJ2-2, with D possibly being TRBD2 (5 bases). Trimming stripped 7 bases from V and 1 base from J, with 16 bases between. The germline gives CDR1 MDHEN, CDR2 SYDVKM. This CDR3 is 16 amino acids long. The chain's CDR3 is CASNSPREVNTGELFF. The CDR3 bases are TGTGCCAGCAATTCTCCTCGGGAAGTGAACACCGGGGAGCTGTTTTTT.

The chain employs TRBV2 and TRBJ1-1; D gene unclear. V was pared by 6 bases and J by 8 bases, with 13 bases between. This CDR3 contains 12 residues. Germline V gene data show CDR1 as SNHLY and CDR2 as FYNNEI. Here the CDR3 reads CASRPMSGEAFF. CDR3 bases: TGTGCCAGCAGACCAATGTCGGGGGAAGCTTTCTTT.

This clonotype was detected only once. The rearrangement joins TRBV7-6 to TRBJ2-7, with 7 positions matching TRBD1. The CDR3 extends over 16 amino acids. The ends lost 0 bases at V and 5 bases at J; junction bases unmatched: 10. Germline V lookup: CDR1 SGHVS, CDR2 FNYEAQ. For the CDR3, the DNA is TGTGCCAGCAGCTTAGCTCCCGGGACAGAGGTCCACGAGCAGTACTTC. Its protein is CASSLAPGTEVHEQYF.

The table lists this clonotype with many counts. J is TRBJ1-1 and V is TRBV2; D remains ambiguous. The germline V gene encodes CDR1 SNHLY and CDR2 FYNNEI. V lost 6 bases to trimming and J lost 0 bases, with 11 bases between them. The CDR3 runs to 14 residues. The DNA for the CDR3 is TGTGCCAGCAGACTCGACGGAATGAACACTGAAGCTTTCTTT. Translated, it gives CASRLDGMNTEAFF. Based on the CDR3 plus reference TRBV2 and TRBJ1-1, the full variable domain is EPEVTQTPSHQVTQMGQEVILRCVPISNHLYFYWYRQILGQKVEFLVSFYNNEISEKSEIFDDQFSVERPDGSNFTLKIRSTKLEDSAMYFCASRLDGMNTEAFFGQGTRLTVV.

DNA of the CDR3: TGCGCCAGCAGCTTGCCAGGCCCCACCGGGGAGCTGTTTTTT. This sequence encodes CASSLPGPTGELFF. This chain connects TRBV5-1 to TRBJ2-2; the D is unclear. The CDR3 extends over 14 amino acids. The germline V gene encodes CDR1 SGHRS and CDR2 YFSETQ. V lost 1 base, J lost 4 bases, and 8 bases lay in between.

J is TRBJ2-5 and V is TRBV16; no clear D. V was trimmed by 1 base and J by 5 bases, leaving 23 bases between them. Germline loops: CDR1 KGHSY, CDR2 FQNENV. The CDR3 runs to 18 residues. The CDR3, as DNA: TGTGCCAGCAGCCAATTAGGCTTCGGCAGTTCAACTTCGGAGACCCAGTACTTC. This translates into CASSQLGFGSSTSETQYF.

This clonotype occurred many times. The chain employs TRBV4-1 and TRBJ1-1, with D unresolved. The V end was cut by 10 bases, the J end by 5 bases, with 20 bases between. Germline-derived CDR1 and CDR2 are MGHRA and YSYEKL. This CDR3 is built from 14 residues. CDR3 DNA sequence: TGCGCCACCCGCGGACCGCTTAAAGGAACTGAAGCTTTCTTT. Its protein product is CATRGPLKGTEAFF.

The chain links TRBV6-1 to TRBJ1-1, with D perhaps matching TRBD1 (5 bases). CDR3 size: 15 residues. V was shortened by 7 bases and J by 4 bases, with 19 bases between the two germline ends. Germline assignment: CDR1 MNHNS and CDR2 SASEGT. The CDR3 protein is CASTPRGTWGTEAFF. The CDR3 nucleotides are TGTGCCAGCACTCCACGGGGCACCTGGGGCACTGAAGCTTTCTTT.

At least ten counts were recorded for this clonotype. This chain connects TRBV20-1 to TRBJ2-7; D unclear. The V gene's germline CDR1 is DFQATT and CDR2 SNEGSKA (reference sequence). V lost 0 bases and J lost 0, with 9 bases in between. CDR3 length equals 14 residues. The CDR3 loop is CSARDWPSSYEQYF. CDR3 sequence (DNA): TGCAGTGCTAGAGATTGGCCAAGCTCCTACGAGCAGTACTTC.

The gene calls are TRBV20-1 and TRBJ2-5; D tentatively reads TRBD1 or TRBD2 (6 bases each). The CDR3 runs 16 residues. Per the germline V gene, CDR1 is DFQATT and CDR2 is SNEGSKA (reference sequence). V was clipped by 3 bases and J by 2 bases, with 19 bases between them. The CDR3 region has the DNA TGCAGTGCTAGGGAGGGTAGGGGACATCAGCAAGAGACCCAGTACTTC. This translates into CSAREGRGHQQETQYF.